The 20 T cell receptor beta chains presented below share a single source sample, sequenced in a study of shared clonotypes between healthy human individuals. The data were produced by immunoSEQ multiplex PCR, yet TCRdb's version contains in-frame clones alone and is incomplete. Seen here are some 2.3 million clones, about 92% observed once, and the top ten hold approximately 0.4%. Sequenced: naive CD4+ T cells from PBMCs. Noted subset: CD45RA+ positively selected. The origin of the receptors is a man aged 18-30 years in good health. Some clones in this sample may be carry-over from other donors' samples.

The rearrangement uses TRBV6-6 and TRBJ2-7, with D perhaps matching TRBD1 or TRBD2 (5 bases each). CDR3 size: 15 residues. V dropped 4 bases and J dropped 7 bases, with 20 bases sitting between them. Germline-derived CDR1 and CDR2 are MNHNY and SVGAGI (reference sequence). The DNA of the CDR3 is TGTGCCAGCAGTTCCCTGCCACAGGCGGGTCGTGAGCAGTACTTC. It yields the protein CASSSLPQAGREQYF.

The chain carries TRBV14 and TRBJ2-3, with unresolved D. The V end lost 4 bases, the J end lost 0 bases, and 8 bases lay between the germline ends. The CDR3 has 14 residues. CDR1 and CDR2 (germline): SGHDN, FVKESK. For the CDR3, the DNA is TGTGCCAGCAGCCCCCTCCGAAGCACAGATACGCAGTATTTT. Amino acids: CASSPLRSTDTQYF.

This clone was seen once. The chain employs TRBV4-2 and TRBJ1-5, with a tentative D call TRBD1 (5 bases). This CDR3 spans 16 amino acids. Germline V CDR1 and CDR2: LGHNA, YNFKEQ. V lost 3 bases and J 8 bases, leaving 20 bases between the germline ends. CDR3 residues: CASSQPGTRGLKPQHF. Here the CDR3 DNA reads TGTGCCAGCAGCCAGCCGGGGACGCGCGGTTTGAAGCCCCAGCATTTT.

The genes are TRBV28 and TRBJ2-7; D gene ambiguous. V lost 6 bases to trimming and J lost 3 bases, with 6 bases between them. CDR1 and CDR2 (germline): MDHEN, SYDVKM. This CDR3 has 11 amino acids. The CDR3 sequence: CASRELYEQYF. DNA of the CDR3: TGTGCCAGCAGGGAACTCTACGAGCAGTACTTC.

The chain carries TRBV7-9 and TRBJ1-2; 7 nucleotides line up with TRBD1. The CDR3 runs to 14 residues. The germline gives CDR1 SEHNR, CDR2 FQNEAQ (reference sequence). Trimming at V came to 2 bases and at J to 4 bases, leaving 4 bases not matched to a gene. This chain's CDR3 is CASSLTGATYGYTF. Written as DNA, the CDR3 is TGTGCCAGCAGCTTAACAGGGGCGACCTATGGCTACACCTTC.

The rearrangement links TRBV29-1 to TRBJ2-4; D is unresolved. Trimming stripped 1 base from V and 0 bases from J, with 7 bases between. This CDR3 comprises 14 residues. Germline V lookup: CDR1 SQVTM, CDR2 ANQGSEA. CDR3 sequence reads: CSVEAQLAKNIQYF. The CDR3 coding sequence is TGCAGCGTTGAAGCACAGCTAGCCAAAAACATTCAGTACTTC. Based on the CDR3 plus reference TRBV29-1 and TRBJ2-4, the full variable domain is SAVISQKPSRDICQRGTSLTIQCQVDSQVTMMFWYRQQPGQSLTLIATANQGSEATYESGFVIDKFPISRPNLTFSTLTVSNMSPEDSSIYLCSVEAQLAKNIQYFGAGTRLSVL.

CDR3 nucleotides: TGTGCCAGCAGCTCTCGGACTAGCGGGAGAATAAGCATTCAGTACTTC. Its translation is CASSSRTSGRISIQYF. The chain has TRBV9 and TRBJ2-4; 13 nucleotides line up with TRBD2. V lost 4 bases to trimming and J lost 9 bases; unmatched junction nucleotides: 10. CDR3 length: 16 residues. CDR1 and CDR2 (germline): SGDLS, YYNGEE.

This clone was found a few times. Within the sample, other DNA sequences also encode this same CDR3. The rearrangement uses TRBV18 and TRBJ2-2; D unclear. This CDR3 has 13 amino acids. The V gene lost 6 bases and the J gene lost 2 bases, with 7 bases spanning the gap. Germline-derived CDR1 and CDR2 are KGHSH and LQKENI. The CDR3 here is CASSPSNTGELFF. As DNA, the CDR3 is TGTGCCAGCTCTCCGAGCAACACCGGGGAGCTGTTTTTT.

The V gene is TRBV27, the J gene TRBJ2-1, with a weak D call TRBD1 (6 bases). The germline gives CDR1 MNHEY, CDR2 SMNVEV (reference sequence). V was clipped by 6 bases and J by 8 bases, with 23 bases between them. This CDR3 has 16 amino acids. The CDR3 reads CASRSVGTRFADEQFF. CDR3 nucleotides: TGTGCCAGCAGATCTGTTGGGACACGCTTTGCGGATGAGCAGTTCTTC.

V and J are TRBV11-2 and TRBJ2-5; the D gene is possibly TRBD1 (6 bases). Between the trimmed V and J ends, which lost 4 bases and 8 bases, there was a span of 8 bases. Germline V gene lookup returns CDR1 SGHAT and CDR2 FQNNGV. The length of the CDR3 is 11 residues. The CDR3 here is CASSSQGTQYF. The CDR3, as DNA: TGTGCCAGCAGCTCACAGGGAACCCAGTACTTC.

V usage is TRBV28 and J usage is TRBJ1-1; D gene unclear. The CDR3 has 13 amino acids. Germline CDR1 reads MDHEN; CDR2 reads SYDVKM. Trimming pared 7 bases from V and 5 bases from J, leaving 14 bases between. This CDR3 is CASNPRAGTEAFF. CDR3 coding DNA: TGTGCCAGCAATCCGCGGGCGGGGACTGAAGCTTTCTTT.

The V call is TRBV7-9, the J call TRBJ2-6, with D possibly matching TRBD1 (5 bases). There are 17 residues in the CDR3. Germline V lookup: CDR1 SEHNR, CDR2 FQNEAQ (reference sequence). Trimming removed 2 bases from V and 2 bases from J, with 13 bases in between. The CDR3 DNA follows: TGTGCCAGCAGCTTAAAGTGGACGACAGCTGGGGCCAACGTCCTGACTTTC. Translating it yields CASSLKWTTAGANVLTF.

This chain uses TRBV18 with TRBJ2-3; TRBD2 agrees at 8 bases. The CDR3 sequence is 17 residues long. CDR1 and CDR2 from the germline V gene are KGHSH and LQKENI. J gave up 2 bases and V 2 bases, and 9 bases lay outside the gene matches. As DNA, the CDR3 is TGTGCCAGCTCACCAACGGTACTAGCGGTCCTCACAGATACGCAGTATTTT. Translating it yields CASSPTVLAVLTDTQYF. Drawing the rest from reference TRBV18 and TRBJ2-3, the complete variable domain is NAGVMQNPRHLVRRRGQEARLRCSPMKGHSHVYWYRQLPEEGLKFMVYLQKENIIDESGMPKERFSAEFPKEGPSILRIQQVVRGDSAAYFCASSPTVLAVLTDTQYFGPGTRLTVL.

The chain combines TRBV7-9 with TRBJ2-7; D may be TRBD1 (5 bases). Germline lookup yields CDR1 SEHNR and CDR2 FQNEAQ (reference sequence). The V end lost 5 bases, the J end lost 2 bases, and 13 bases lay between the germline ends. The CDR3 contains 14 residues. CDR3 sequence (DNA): TGTGCCAGCAGCCCTAGACAGCCCACCTACGAGCAGTACTTC. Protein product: CASSPRQPTYEQYF.

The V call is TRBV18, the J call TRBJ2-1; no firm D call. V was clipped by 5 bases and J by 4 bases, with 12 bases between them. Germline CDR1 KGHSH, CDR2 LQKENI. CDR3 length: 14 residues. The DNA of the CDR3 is TGTGCCAGCTCAGGACGTAAGGTATACAATGAGCAGTTCTTC. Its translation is CASSGRKVYNEQFF.

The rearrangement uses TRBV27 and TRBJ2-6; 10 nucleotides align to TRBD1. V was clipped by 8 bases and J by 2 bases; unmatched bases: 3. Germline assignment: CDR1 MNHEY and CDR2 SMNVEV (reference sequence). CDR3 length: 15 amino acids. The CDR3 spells CASGTGVPGANVLTF. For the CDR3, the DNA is TGTGCCAGCGGGACAGGGGTCCCTGGGGCCAACGTCCTGACTTTC.

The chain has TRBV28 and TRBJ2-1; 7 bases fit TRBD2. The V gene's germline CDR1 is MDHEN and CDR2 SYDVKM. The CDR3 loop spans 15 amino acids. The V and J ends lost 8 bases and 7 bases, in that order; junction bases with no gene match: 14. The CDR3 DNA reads TGTGCCAGCCTCTTCGACGGGCGGGAGTTGAATGAGCAGTTCTTC. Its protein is CASLFDGRELNEQFF. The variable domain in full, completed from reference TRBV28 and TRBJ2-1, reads DVKVTQSSRYLVKRTGEKVFLECVQDMDHENMFWYRQDPGLGLRLIYFSYDVKMKEKGDIPEGYSVSREKKERFSLILESASTNQTSMYLCASLFDGRELNEQFFGPGTRLTVL.

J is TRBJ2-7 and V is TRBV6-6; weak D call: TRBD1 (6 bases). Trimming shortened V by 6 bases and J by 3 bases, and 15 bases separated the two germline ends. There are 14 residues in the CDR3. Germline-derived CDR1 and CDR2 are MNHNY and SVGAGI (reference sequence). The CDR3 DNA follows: TGTGCCAGCAGCCTCGCGCAGGGGCTCTACGAGCAGTACTTC. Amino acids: CASSLAQGLYEQYF.

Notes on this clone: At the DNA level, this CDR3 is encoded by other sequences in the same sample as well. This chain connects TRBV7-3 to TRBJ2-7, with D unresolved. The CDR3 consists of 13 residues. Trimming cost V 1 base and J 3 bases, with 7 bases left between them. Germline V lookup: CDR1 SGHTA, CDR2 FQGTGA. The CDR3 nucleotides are TGTGCCAGCAGCTTAAGGCCAGGCTACGAGCAGTACTTC. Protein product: CASSLRPGYEQYF.

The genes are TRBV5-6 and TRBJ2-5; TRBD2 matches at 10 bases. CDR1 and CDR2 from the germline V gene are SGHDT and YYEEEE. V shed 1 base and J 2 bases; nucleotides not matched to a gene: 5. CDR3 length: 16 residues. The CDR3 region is CASSLPWTSGQETQYF. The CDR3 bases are TGTGCCAGCAGCTTGCCCTGGACTAGCGGACAAGAGACCCAGTACTTC.